The T cell receptor beta chain described here comes from a study of shared T cell receptors in the human thymus. The CDR3 is 14 amino acids. The ends lost 5 bases at V and 1 base at J; junction bases unmatched: 2. CDR1 and CDR2 from the germline V gene are LNHDA and SQIVND (reference sequence). Data came from immunoSEQ multiplex PCR; TCRdb stores just in-frame clones and leaves some out. The table has about 610,000 clones, approximately 88% seen once. This sample also belongs to another study, concerning human thymus T cells.

The V and J genes are TRBV19 and TRBJ2-5, with 9 bases identical to TRBD2. Sequenced input: thymocytes. The receptor was derived from a boy under three years old with a congenital heart defect. CDR3 region: CASSASGIQETQYF. For the CDR3, the DNA is TGTGCCAGTAGTGCTAGCGGGATCCAAGAGACCCAGTACTTC.